These 21 T cell receptor beta chains came from one sample sequenced in a study of T cell changes during pregnancy in multiple sclerosis. Data came from immunoSEQ multiplex PCR; TCRdb stores just in-frame clones and leaves some out. The repertoire holds 20,000 to 30,000 clones, with around 87% as singletons. Sequenced here: CD4+ T cells from peripheral blood mononuclear cells, sampled in the second trimester of pregnancy. Receptor source: a female donor in good health, enrolled as a control in a pregnancy study.

This sequence joins TRBV15 and TRBJ2-6, with D perhaps TRBD1 (5 bases). V lost 3 bases to trimming and J lost 0 bases, with 9 bases between them. The germline gives CDR1 LNHNV, CDR2 YYDKDF (reference sequence). The CDR3 spans 16 residues. For the CDR3, the DNA is TGTGCCACCAGCAGTTTAGGGGTCTCTGGGGCCAACGTCCTGACTTTC. Its protein is CATSSLGVSGANVLTF.

The chain carries TRBV2 and TRBJ1-2; the D gene is possibly TRBD1 (6 bases). The CDR3 spans 18 residues. The germline CDR1 and CDR2 sequences are SNHLY and FYNNEI. Trimming removed 8 bases from V and 2 bases from J, with 27 bases in between. The CDR3 DNA reads TGTGCCAGCGGTGTGTCGAGACAGGCGTATATCACGAACTATGGCTACACCTTC. Translated: CASGVSRQAYITNYGYTF.

This clone was seen a single time. The chain has TRBV30 and TRBJ1-2; no firm D call. The CDR3 covers 11 residues. V was pared by 7 bases and J by 6 bases, with 12 bases between. Germline loops: CDR1 GTSNPN, CDR2 SVGIG (reference sequence). This CDR3 reads CAFPGENGYTF. The CDR3 nucleotides are TGTGCCTTTCCCGGGGAGAATGGCTACACCTTC.

The rearrangement joins TRBV5-1 to TRBJ2-5; TRBD2 agrees at 10 bases. The V gene end was trimmed by 6 bases and the J gene end by 5 bases; junction bases not matched to a gene: 4. Germline lookup yields CDR1 SGHRS and CDR2 YFSETQ. This CDR3 contains 13 residues. CDR3 residues: CASIAGGMETQYF. CDR3 nucleotides: TGCGCCAGCATAGCGGGGGGTATGGAGACCCAGTACTTC.

This chain links TRBV2 with TRBJ1-2; 7 bases fit TRBD1. The CDR3 runs to 15 residues. V was pared by 1 base and J by 3 bases, with 5 bases of the junction left unmatched. Germline lookup yields CDR1 SNHLY and CDR2 FYNNEI. CDR3 sequence (DNA): TGTGCCAGCAGTGAAGTAGGGGGCGGGCACTATGGCTACACCTTC. Its protein product is CASSEVGGGHYGYTF.

The chain carries TRBV4-1 and TRBJ2-7, with D perhaps matching TRBD2 (6 bases). The germline gives CDR1 MGHRA, CDR2 YSYEKL. The CDR3 covers 14 residues. V was shortened by 5 bases and J by 7 bases, with 18 bases between the two germline ends. The CDR3 reads CASSSIKGGREQYF. CDR3 DNA: TGCGCCAGCAGCTCGATAAAAGGAGGGAGAGAGCAGTACTTC.

The rearrangement joins TRBV10-3 to TRBJ2-1; 12 bases are a match to TRBD1. This CDR3 region has 15 residues. With V trimmed by 10 bases and J by 10 bases, 14 bases remained unmatched. Germline-derived CDR1 and CDR2 are ENHRY and SYGVKD. The CDR3 spells CATAPQGQGAREQFF. DNA of the CDR3: TGTGCCACCGCCCCCCAGGGACAGGGGGCCAGGGAGCAGTTCTTC.

The chain combines TRBV2 with TRBJ1-2, with D maybe TRBD1 (5 bases). This CDR3 comprises 15 residues. V was cut by 4 bases and J by 1 base, with 13 bases left in between. The V gene's germline CDR1 is SNHLY and CDR2 FYNNEI. CDR3 in amino acids: CASSVRSGINYGYTF. Here the CDR3 DNA reads TGTGCCAGCAGTGTTAGGTCAGGGATTAACTATGGCTACACCTTC.

CDR3 bases: TGTGCCAGCTCACCACCGCAGGGGCAGGGCGGCTATGGCTACACCTTC. Translating it yields CASSPPQGQGGYGYTF. V gene TRBV18 combines with J gene TRBJ1-2; a weak D match, TRBD1 (6 bases). Trimming took 0 bases from V and 4 from J, leaving 15 bases between them. The length of the CDR3 is 16 residues. CDR1 is KGHSH and CDR2 is LQKENI in the germline V gene.

The chain joins TRBV30 to TRBJ1-4; D not resolved. V was trimmed by 3 bases and J by 4 bases, leaving 12 bases between them. Germline loops: CDR1 GTSNPN, CDR2 SVGIG (reference sequence). This CDR3 region has 14 residues. The CDR3 bases are TGTGCCTGGAGCCCGTTGAGTAGTAATGAAAAACTGTTTTTT. Its translation: CAWSPLSSNEKLFF.

The rearrangement joins TRBV10-3 to TRBJ1-4; 9 positions match TRBD1. This CDR3 spans 13 amino acids. CDR1 and CDR2 (germline): ENHRY, SYGVKD. The J segment lost 1 base and the V segment lost 11 bases, leaving 2 bases of the junction unmatched. The CDR3 DNA is TGTGCCGTGACAGGGGGAACTAATGAAAAACTGTTTTTT. As protein: CAVTGGTNEKLFF.

The chain has TRBV9 and TRBJ2-2; 7 nucleotides match TRBD2. Trimming took 0 bases from V and 4 from J; bases not matched to a gene: 3. CDR1 and CDR2 (germline): SGDLS, YYNGEE. The CDR3 has 15 residues. The chain's CDR3 is CASSVAGGSTGELFF. The CDR3 DNA is TGTGCCAGCAGCGTAGCGGGAGGATCCACCGGGGAGCTGTTTTTT.

This chain links TRBV5-1 with TRBJ2-1; D gene ambiguous. Germline CDR1 SGHRS, CDR2 YFSETQ. V was trimmed by 0 bases and J by 0 bases, leaving 16 bases between them. This CDR3 is 18 amino acids long. CDR3 DNA: TGCGCCAGCAGCTTGGCGTTTAAGAGGAGTAGCTCCTACAATGAGCAGTTCTTC. It is translated as CASSLAFKRSSSYNEQFF.

The chain couples TRBV28 to TRBJ1-2; TRBD1 matches at 7 bases. Germline V gene data show CDR1 as MDHEN and CDR2 as SYDVKM. V shed 6 bases, J shed 6 bases, and the junction held 4 bases outside the gene matches. The CDR3 totals 12 residues. In DNA form, the CDR3 reads TGTGCCAGCAGAACTGACAGGGATGGCTACACCTTC. As protein: CASRTDRDGYTF.

The V and J genes are TRBV7-8 and TRBJ2-1, with a weak D call TRBD2 (5 bases). CDR3 length: 14 residues. Germline V gives CDR1 SGHVS, CDR2 FQNEAQ. V was cut by 3 bases and J by 7 bases, with 13 bases left in between. The CDR3 DNA reads as TGTGCCAGCAGCTTTCTCGACTCGGGGAATGAGCAGTTCTTC. This codes for CASSFLDSGNEQFF.

V and J are TRBV7-6 and TRBJ2-5; TRBD1 is a possible D gene (7 bases). V was clipped by 1 base and J by 5 bases, with 14 bases between them. This CDR3 has 15 amino acids. The V gene's germline CDR1 is SGHVS and CDR2 FNYEAQ. CDR3 DNA sequence: TGTGCCAGCAGCTTAGGTCAGGGGGGATCGGAGACCCAGTACTTC. This encodes CASSLGQGGSETQYF.

This clone was seen only a few times. This chain uses TRBV27 with TRBJ1-2, with D tentatively TRBD1 (5 bases). There are 14 residues in the CDR3. Trimming removed 2 bases from V and 4 bases from J, with 11 bases in between. The germline V gene has CDR1 MNHEY and CDR2 SMNVEV (reference sequence). The CDR3 DNA reads TGTGCCAGCAGTTTACGCAGGGAAGGCTATGGCTACACCTTC. Protein sequence: CASSLRREGYGYTF.

The genes are TRBV5-1 and TRBJ2-7; D is possibly TRBD1 (7 bases). V was cut by 4 bases and J by 0 bases, with 14 bases left in between. The germline gives CDR1 SGHRS, CDR2 YFSETQ. The CDR3 covers 15 residues. This CDR3 reads CASSPRQGGSYEQYF. The DNA of the CDR3 is TGCGCCAGCAGCCCCCGACAGGGAGGCTCCTACGAGCAGTACTTC.

The chain joins TRBV28 to TRBJ2-3; 11 bases are shared with TRBD2. The trim removed 6 bases at V and 1 base at J, leaving 3 bases unmatched. The CDR3 has 15 amino acids. Germline lookup yields CDR1 MDHEN and CDR2 SYDVKM. CDR3 in amino acids: CASRTGLAGTDTQYF. The CDR3 nucleotides read TGTGCCAGCAGAACGGGACTAGCGGGCACAGATACGCAGTATTTT.

V usage is TRBV10-2 and J usage is TRBJ1-3, with a possible D match to TRBD1 (5 bases). The CDR3 extends over 16 amino acids. Trimming removed 2 bases from V and 0 bases from J, with 11 bases in between. Germline V gene sequence: CDR1 WSHSY, CDR2 SAAADI. The CDR3 here is CASSETGPDSGNTIYF. The DNA of the CDR3 is TGCGCCAGCAGTGAGACAGGCCCCGACTCTGGAAACACCATATATTTT.

V and J are TRBV15 and TRBJ1-1, with D possibly TRBD1 on 6 matching bases. Germline CDR1 and CDR2: LNHNV and YYDKDF (reference sequence). The V gene lost 5 bases and the J gene lost 1 base, with 11 bases spanning the gap. CDR3 length equals 14 residues. CDR3 residues: CATSLKQGNTEAFF. CDR3 coding DNA: TGTGCCACCAGCCTTAAACAGGGGAACACTGAAGCTTTCTTT.